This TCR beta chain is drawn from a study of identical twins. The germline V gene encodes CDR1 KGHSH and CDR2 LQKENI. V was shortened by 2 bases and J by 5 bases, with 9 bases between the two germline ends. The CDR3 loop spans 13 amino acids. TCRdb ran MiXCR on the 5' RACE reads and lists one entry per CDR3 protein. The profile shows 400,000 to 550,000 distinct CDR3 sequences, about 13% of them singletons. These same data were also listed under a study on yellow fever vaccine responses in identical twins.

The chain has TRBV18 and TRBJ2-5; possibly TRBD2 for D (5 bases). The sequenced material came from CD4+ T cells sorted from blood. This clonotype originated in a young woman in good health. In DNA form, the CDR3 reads TGTGCCAGCTCACCATCTTCGGGGGAGACCCAGTACTTC. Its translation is CASSPSSGETQYF.